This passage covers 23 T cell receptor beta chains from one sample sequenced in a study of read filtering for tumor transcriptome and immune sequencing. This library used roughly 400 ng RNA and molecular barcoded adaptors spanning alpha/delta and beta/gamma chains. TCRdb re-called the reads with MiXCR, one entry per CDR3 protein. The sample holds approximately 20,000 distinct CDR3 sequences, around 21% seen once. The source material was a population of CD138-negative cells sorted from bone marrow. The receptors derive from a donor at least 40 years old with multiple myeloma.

CDR3 in DNA: TGTGCCAGCAGTCAGGTCATCCGGGACAGGGTTCTTCAAGATATCGCGGCTTTCTTT. Residues: CASSQVIRDRVLQDIAAFF. The chain combines TRBV5-5 with TRBJ1-1; TRBD1 agrees at 9 bases. The CDR3 totals 19 residues. Losses at the gene ends were 5 bases for V and 11 bases for J; bases not matched to a gene: 28. The germline gives CDR1 SGHKS, CDR2 YYEKEE (reference sequence).

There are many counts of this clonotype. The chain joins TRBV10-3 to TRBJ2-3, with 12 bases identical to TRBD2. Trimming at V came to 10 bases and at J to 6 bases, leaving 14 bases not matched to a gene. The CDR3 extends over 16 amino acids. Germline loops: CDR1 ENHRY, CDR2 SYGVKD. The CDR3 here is CATRRTTSGSADTQYF. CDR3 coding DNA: TGTGCCACGAGACGTACGACTAGCGGGAGTGCGGATACGCAGTATTTT.

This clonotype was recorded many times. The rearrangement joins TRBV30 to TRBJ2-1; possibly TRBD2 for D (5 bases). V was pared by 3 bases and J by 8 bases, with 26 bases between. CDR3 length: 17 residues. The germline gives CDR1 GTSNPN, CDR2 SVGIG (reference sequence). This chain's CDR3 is CAWSTPGRERLLDEQFF. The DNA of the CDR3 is TGTGCCTGGAGCACACCCGGAAGGGAGCGACTTCTCGATGAGCAGTTCTTC.

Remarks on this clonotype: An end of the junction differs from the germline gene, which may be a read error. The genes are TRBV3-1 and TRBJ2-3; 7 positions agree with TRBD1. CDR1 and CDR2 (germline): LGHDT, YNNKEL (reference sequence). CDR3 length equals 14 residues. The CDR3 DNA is TGTTCCAGCAGCCAGGGGGTAGTGGTAGATACGCAGTATTTT. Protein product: CSSSQGVVVDTQYF.

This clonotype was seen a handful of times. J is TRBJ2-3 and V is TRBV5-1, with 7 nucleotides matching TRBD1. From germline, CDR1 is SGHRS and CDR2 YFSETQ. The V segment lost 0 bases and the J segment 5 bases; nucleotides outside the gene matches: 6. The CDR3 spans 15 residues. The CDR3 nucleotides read TGCGCCAGCAGCTTGGAGGGGGCAGCTCGAGATACGCAGTATTTT. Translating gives CASSLEGAARDTQYF. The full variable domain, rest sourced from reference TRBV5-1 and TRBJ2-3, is KAGVTQTPRYLIKTRGQQVTLSCSPISGHRSVSWYQQTPGQGLQFLFEYFSETQRNKGNFPGRFSGRQFSNSRSEMNVSTLELGDSALYLCASSLEGAARDTQYFGPGTRLTVL.

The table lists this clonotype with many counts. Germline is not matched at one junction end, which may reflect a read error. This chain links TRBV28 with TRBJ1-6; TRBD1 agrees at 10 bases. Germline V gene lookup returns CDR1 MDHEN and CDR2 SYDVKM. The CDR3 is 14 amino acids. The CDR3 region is CASSPGQGNSPPHF. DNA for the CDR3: TGTGCCAGCAGTCCGGGACAGGGGAATTCACCCCCCCACTTT. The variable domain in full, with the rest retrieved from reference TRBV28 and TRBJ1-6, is DVKVTQSSRYLVKRTGEKVFLECVQDMDHENMFWYRQDPGLGLRLIYFSYDVKMKEKGDIPEGYSVSREKKERFSLILESASTNQTSMYLCASSPGQGNSPPHFGNGTRLTVT.

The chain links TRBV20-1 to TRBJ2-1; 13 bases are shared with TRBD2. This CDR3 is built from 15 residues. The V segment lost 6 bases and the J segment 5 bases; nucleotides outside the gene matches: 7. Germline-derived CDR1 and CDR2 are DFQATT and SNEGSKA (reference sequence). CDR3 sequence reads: CSASLAGGPNNEQFF. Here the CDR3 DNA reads TGCAGTGCGTCACTAGCGGGAGGGCCGAACAATGAGCAGTTCTTC.

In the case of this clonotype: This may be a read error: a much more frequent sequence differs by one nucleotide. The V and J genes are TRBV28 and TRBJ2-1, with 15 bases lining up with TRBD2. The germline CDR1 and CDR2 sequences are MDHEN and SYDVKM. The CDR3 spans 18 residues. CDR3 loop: CASSQPGLAGGPYHEQFF. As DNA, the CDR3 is TGTGCCAGCAGCCAACCGGGACTAGCGGGAGGCCCCTACCATGAGCAGTTCTTC.

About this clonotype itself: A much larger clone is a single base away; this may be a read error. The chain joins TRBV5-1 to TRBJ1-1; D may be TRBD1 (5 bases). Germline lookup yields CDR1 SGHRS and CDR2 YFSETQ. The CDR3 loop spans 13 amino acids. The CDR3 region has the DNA TGCGCCAGCAGCTTGGCAGGGCGGTCTGAAGCTTCCTTT. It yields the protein CASSLAGRSEASF.

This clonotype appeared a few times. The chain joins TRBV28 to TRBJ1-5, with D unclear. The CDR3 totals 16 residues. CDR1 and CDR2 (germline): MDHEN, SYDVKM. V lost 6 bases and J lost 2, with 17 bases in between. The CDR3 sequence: CASRLLAADGNQPQHF. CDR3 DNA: TGTGCCAGCAGGCTATTGGCCGCCGACGGCAATCAGCCCCAGCATTTT.

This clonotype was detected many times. For the CDR3, the DNA is TGTGCCAGCAGCTTTCCGGGGTTAGATACGCAGTATTTT. Residues: CASSFPGLDTQYF. The rearrangement uses TRBV11-2 and TRBJ2-3, with D perhaps matching TRBD2 (5 bases). V lost 3 bases and J 5 bases, leaving 9 bases between the germline ends. Germline-derived CDR1 and CDR2 are SGHAT and FQNNGV. The CDR3 totals 13 residues. Combining the CDR3 with reference TRBV11-2 and TRBJ2-3 gives the whole variable domain EAGVAQSPRYKIIEKRQSVAFWCNPISGHATLYWYQQILGQGPKLLIQFQNNGVVDDSQLPKDRFSAERLKGVDSTLKIQPAKLEDSAVYLCASSFPGLDTQYFGPGTRLTVL.

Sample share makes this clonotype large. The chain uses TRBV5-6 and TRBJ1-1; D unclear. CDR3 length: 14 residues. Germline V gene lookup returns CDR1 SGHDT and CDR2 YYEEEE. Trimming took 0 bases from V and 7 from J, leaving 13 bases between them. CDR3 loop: CASSLDDGDYEAFF. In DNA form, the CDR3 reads TGTGCCAGCAGCTTGGATGACGGAGACTATGAAGCTTTCTTT.

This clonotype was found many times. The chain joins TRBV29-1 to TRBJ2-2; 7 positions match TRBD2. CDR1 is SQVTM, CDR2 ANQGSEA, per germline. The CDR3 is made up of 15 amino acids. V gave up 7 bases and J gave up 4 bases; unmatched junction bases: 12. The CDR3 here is CSAKGTPGGTGELFF. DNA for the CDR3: TGCAGCGCCAAAGGGACTCCGGGGGGCACCGGGGAGCTGTTTTTT.

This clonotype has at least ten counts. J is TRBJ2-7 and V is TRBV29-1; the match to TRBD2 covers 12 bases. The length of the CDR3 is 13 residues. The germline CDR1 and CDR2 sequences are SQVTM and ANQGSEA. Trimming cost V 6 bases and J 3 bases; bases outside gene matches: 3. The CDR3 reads CSVLTSGSYEQYF. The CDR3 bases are TGCAGCGTCCTGACTAGCGGGAGCTACGAGCAGTACTTC.

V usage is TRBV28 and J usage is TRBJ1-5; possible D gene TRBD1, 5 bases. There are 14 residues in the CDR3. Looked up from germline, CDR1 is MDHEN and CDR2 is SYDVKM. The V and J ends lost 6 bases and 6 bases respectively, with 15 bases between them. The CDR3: CASSQPGRGQPQHF. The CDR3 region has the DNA TGTGCCAGCAGCCAGCCGGGACGGGGTCAGCCCCAGCATTTT.

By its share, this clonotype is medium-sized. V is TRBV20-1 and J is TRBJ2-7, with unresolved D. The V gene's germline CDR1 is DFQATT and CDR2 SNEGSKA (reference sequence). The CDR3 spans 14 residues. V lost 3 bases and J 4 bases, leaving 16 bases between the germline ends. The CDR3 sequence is CSASGQNVRYEQYF. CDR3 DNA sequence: TGCAGTGCTAGTGGGCAGAACGTTCGTTACGAGCAGTACTTC.

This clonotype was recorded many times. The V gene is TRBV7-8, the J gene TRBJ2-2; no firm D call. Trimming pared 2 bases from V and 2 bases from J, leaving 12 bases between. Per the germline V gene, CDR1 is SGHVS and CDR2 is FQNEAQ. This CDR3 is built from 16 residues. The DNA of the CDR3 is TGTGCCAGCAGCTTAAGTTACAGCGAAAACACCGGGGAGCTGTTTTTT. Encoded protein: CASSLSYSENTGELFF.

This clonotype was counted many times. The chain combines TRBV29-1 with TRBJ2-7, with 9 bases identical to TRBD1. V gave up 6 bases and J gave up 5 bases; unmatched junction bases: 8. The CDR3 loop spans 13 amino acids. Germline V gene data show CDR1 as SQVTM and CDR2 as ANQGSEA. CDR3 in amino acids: CSVPGQGVDEQYF. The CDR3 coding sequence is TGCAGCGTCCCGGGACAGGGAGTTGACGAGCAGTACTTC.

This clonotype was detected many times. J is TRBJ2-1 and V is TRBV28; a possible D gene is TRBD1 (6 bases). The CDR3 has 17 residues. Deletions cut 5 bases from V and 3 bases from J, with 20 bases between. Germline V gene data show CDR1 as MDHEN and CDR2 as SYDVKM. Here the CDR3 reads CASSPASTGINYNEQFF. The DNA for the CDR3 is TGTGCCAGCAGTCCAGCCAGTACAGGGATCAACTACAATGAGCAGTTCTTC.

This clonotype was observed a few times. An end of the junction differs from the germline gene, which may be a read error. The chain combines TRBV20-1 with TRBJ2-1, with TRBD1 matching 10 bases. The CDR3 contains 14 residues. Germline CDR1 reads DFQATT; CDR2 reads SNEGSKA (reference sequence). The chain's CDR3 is CSARETGGTNVQFF. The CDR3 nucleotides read TGCAGTGCTAGAGAGACAGGGGGCACCAATGTGCAGTTCTTC.

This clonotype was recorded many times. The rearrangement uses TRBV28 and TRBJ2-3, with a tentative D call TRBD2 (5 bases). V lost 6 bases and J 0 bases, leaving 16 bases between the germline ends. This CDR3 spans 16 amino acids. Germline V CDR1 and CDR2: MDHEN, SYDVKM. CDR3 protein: CASSLPGLRSTDTQYF. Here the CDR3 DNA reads TGTGCCAGCAGCCTTCCGGGGTTGAGAAGCACAGATACGCAGTATTTT.

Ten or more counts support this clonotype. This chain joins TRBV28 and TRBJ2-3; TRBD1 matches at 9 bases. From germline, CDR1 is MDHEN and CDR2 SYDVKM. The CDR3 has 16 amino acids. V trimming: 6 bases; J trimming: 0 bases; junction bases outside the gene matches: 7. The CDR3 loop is CASSQNRGLSTDTQYF. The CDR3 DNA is TGTGCCAGCAGCCAGAACAGGGGGCTTAGCACAGATACGCAGTATTTT. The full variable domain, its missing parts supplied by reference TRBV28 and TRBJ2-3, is DVKVTQSSRYLVKRTGEKVFLECVQDMDHENMFWYRQDPGLGLRLIYFSYDVKMKEKGDIPEGYSVSREKKERFSLILESASTNQTSMYLCASSQNRGLSTDTQYFGPGTRLTVL.

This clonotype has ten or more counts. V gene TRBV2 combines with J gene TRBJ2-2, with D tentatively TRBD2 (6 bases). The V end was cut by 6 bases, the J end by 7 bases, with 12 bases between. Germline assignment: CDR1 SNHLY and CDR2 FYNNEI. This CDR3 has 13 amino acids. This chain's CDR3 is CASRASEIGELFF. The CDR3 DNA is TGTGCCAGCAGGGCTAGCGAGATCGGGGAGCTGTTTTTT.